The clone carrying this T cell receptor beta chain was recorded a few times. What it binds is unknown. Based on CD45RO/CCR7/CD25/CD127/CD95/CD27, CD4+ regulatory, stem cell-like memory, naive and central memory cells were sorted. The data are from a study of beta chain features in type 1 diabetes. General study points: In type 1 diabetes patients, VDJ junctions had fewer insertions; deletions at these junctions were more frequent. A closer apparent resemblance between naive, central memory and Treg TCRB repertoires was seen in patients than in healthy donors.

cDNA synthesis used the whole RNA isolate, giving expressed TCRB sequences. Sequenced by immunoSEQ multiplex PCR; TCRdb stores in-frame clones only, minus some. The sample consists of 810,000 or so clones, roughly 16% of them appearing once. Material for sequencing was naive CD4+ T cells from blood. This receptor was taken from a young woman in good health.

The CDR3 reads CASSPNREKAFF. The CDR3 nucleotides read TGTGCCAGCTCCCCCAACAGGGAAAAAGCTTTCTTT. The gene calls are TRBV18 and TRBJ1-1; TRBD1 is a possible D gene (6 bases). Germline CDR1 reads KGHSH; CDR2 reads LQKENI. CDR3 length equals 12 residues. V was trimmed by 6 bases and J by 9 bases, leaving 14 bases between them.